These 4 T cell receptor beta chains originate from one sample sequenced in a study of OX40 agonist ivuxolimab in advanced cancers. Clones were sequenced by immunoSEQ multiplex PCR, and TCRdb holds only the in-frame ones, with some missing. Of tens of thousands of clones in the sample, roughly nine tenths were seen once. The specimen comprised CD4+ or CD8+ T cells sorted from blood, sampled in a trial of the OX40 agonist ivuxolimab. The receptor set was obtained from an adult with an advanced solid tumor such as melanoma, head and neck, liver or kidney cancer.

The V and J genes are TRBV18 and TRBJ1-1; D uncertain. The CDR3 spans 12 residues. Trimming removed 3 bases at V and 8 bases at J, with 10 bases between. The germline V gene has CDR1 KGHSH and CDR2 LQKENI. CDR3 nucleotides: TGTGCCAGCTCACCTTTTCAGGAGGAAGCTTTCTTT. This sequence encodes CASSPFQEEAFF.

A single count supports this clone. The chain combines TRBV7-8 with TRBJ2-5, with 12 bases fitting TRBD2. Germline values: CDR1 SGHVS, CDR2 FQNEAQ. The CDR3 is made up of 17 amino acids. V lost 0 bases, J lost 5 bases, and 7 bases stayed unmatched. The CDR3 protein is CASSLARLAGVHETQYF. CDR3 DNA: TGTGCCAGCAGCTTAGCGAGACTAGCGGGAGTTCATGAGACCCAGTACTTC. The variable domain in full, with the rest retrieved from reference TRBV7-8 and TRBJ2-5, is GAGVSQSPRYKVAKRGQDVALRCDPISGHVSLFWYQQALGQGPEFLTYFQNEAQLDKSGLPSDRFFAERPEGSVSTLKIQRTQQEDSAVYLCASSLARLAGVHETQYFGPGTRLLVL.

This chain connects TRBV5-1 to TRBJ2-1, with TRBD2 matching over 13 bases. The length of the CDR3 is 16 residues. Per the germline V gene, CDR1 is SGHRS and CDR2 is YFSETQ. Trimming took 4 bases from V and 3 from J; bases not matched to a gene: 4. The CDR3 protein is CASSARTSGGYNEQFF. DNA for the CDR3: TGCGCCAGCAGCGCCCGGACTAGCGGGGGCTACAATGAGCAGTTCTTC. Full variable domain (outside the CDR3, taken from reference TRBV5-1 and TRBJ2-1): KAGVTQTPRYLIKTRGQQVTLSCSPISGHRSVSWYQQTPGQGLQFLFEYFSETQRNKGNFPGRFSGRQFSNSRSEMNVSTLELGDSALYLCASSARTSGGYNEQFFGPGTRLTVL.

The rearrangement joins TRBV28 to TRBJ2-3; TRBD2 matches at 13 bases. V shed 2 bases and J 5 bases; nucleotides not matched to a gene: 4. Germline lookup yields CDR1 MDHEN and CDR2 SYDVKM. The CDR3 extends over 16 amino acids. CDR3 sequence reads: CASSLGGLAGKDTQYF. CDR3 coding DNA: TGTGCCAGCAGTTTAGGGGGACTAGCGGGAAAAGATACGCAGTATTTT.